The source of this TCR beta chain is a study of blood T cell repertoires in COVID-19. The CDR3 consists of 12 residues. Trimming took 7 bases from V and 2 from J, leaving 8 bases between them. Germline V lookup: CDR1 MDHEN, CDR2 SYDVKM. The table came from immunoSEQ multiplex PCR; TCRdb's copy has only in-frame clones and leaves some out. The table includes approximately 440,000 clones, about 92% detected once. The sample comprised PBMCs or T cells enriched from blood (not recorded which). The chain combines TRBV28 with TRBJ1-2; D unclear. The sequence was obtained from a man aged 18 to 35 who had recovered from COVID-19. The CDR3 nucleotides are TGTGCCAGCACCAGACTAAACTATGGCTACACCTTC. Translating it yields CASTRLNYGYTF.